A single sample gave rise to the 27 T cell receptor beta chains below, sequenced in a study of T-cell memory formation after mild COVID-19. In TCRdb, the 5' RACE reads were re-called with MiXCR into one record per CDR3 protein. Of 550,000 to 600,000 distinct CDR3 sequences listed, 17% are singletons. Specimen: PBMCs or a T cell subset sorted from them (not recorded which). The receptors come from an adult woman who had mild COVID-19 (a few samples of this study predate the infection). Cell type and time point are not known.

This clonotype has more than one count but fewer than ten. The rearrangement uses TRBV20-1 and TRBJ2-5; 8 positions match TRBD1. CDR3 length equals 14 residues. From germline, CDR1 is DFQATT and CDR2 SNEGSKA (reference sequence). With V trimmed by 8 bases and J by 5 bases, 13 bases remained unmatched. CDR3 in DNA: TGCAGTTCTGCGGACAGGGTAATGTCGGAGACCCAGTACTTC. Its protein product is CSSADRVMSETQYF.

Only a few counts were recorded for this clonotype. The chain is built from TRBV5-1 and TRBJ1-4; D is possibly TRBD1 (5 bases). The V and J ends lost 3 bases and 5 bases respectively, with 14 bases between them. Germline V CDR1 and CDR2: SGHRS, YFSETQ. The CDR3 is 15 amino acids. The CDR3 region is CASSWDGVPNEKLFF. The DNA of the CDR3 is TGCGCCAGCAGCTGGGACGGGGTACCCAATGAAAAACTGTTTTTT.

The rearrangement joins TRBV21-1 to TRBJ2-3; no DNA check was done on the table's D call, TRBD1. TRBV21-1 is shown as a pseudogene. The CDR3 runs 17 residues. The CDR3 is CASSKEGQGRSTDTQYF. The CDR3 coding sequence is TGTGCCAGCAGCAAAGAAGGGCAGGGACGTAGCACAGATACGCAGTATTTT.

V and J are TRBV20-1 and TRBJ1-6; D uncertain. Trimming shortened V by 6 bases and J by 11 bases, and 17 bases separated the two germline ends. The CDR3 covers 13 residues. Germline V lookup: CDR1 DFQATT, CDR2 SNEGSKA (reference sequence). The DNA for the CDR3 is TGCAGTGCCCTTACAAAGGCGAGGCCACCCCTCCACTTT. This codes for CSALTKARPPLHF.

There are a few counts of this clonotype. The chain links TRBV5-6 to TRBJ1-1; D is undetermined. Germline V gene data show CDR1 as SGHDT and CDR2 as YYEEEE. This CDR3 region has 12 residues. The V end was cut by 3 bases, the J end by 6 bases, with 9 bases between. This CDR3 is CASSWGIAEAFF. CDR3 bases: TGTGCCAGCAGCTGGGGTATCGCTGAAGCTTTCTTT.

This clonotype was seen once. The rearrangement joins TRBV5-1 to TRBJ1-1; D uncertain. CDR3 length: 13 residues. Germline lookup yields CDR1 SGHRS and CDR2 YFSETQ. V lost 3 bases and J lost 6, with 12 bases in between. Here the CDR3 reads CASSSGLVAEAFF. The DNA of the CDR3 is TGCGCCAGCAGCTCCGGACTGGTGGCTGAAGCTTTCTTT.

The chain is built from TRBV29-1 and TRBJ2-5; 8 bases are a match to TRBD1. CDR1 SQVTM and CDR2 ANQGSEA come from the germline V gene. Trimming took 5 bases from V and 1 from J; bases not matched to a gene: 9. The CDR3 runs 15 residues. The CDR3 protein is CSVWGQAGLQETQYF. DNA of the CDR3: TGCAGCGTTTGGGGACAGGCCGGGCTCCAAGAGACCCAGTACTTC.

This clonotype was seen a handful of times. The V gene is TRBV27, the J gene TRBJ2-7, with TRBD2 matching over 12 bases. This CDR3 comprises 16 residues. The V gene end was trimmed by 4 bases and the J gene end by 3 bases; junction bases not matched to a gene: 7. The germline V gene has CDR1 MNHEY and CDR2 SMNVEV (reference sequence). The CDR3 region has the DNA TGTGCCAGCAGTTCCTCCGGACTAGCGGGAATCTACGAGCAGTACTTC. The encoded protein is CASSSSGLAGIYEQYF.

This clonotype was counted a few times. V and J are TRBV5-5 and TRBJ1-1; TRBD1 aligns across 10 bases. From germline, CDR1 is SGHKS and CDR2 YYEKEE (reference sequence). This CDR3 has 12 residues. Losses at the gene ends were 4 bases for V and 10 bases for J; bases not matched to a gene: 4. CDR3 region: CASSGTGEGAFF. CDR3 nucleotides: TGTGCCAGCAGCGGGACAGGGGAGGGAGCTTTCTTT.

This clonotype was seen only a few times. V and J are TRBV19 and TRBJ1-5; a possible D gene is TRBD1 (6 bases). V was shortened by 3 bases and J by 1 base, with 7 bases between the two germline ends. CDR1 LNHDA and CDR2 SQIVND come from the germline V gene (reference sequence). The CDR3 is 14 amino acids. CDR3 in DNA: TGTGCCAGTAGTATGGGACACAGCAATCAGCCCCAGCATTTT. The encoded protein is CASSMGHSNQPQHF.

V usage is TRBV7-8 and J usage is TRBJ1-5; D ambiguous. CDR3 size: 14 residues. Germline V gene lookup returns CDR1 SGHVS and CDR2 FQNEAQ. V was pared by 5 bases and J by 6 bases, with 14 bases between. The CDR3 sequence is CASSIILGAQPQHF. In DNA form, the CDR3 reads TGTGCCAGCAGCATCATATTAGGCGCTCAGCCCCAGCATTTT.

The chain joins TRBV5-1 to TRBJ2-5; 13 positions match TRBD2. This CDR3 spans 17 amino acids. Per germline, CDR1 SGHRS and CDR2 YFSETQ. V lost 4 bases, J lost 4 bases, and 10 bases stayed unmatched. As DNA, the CDR3 is TGCGCCAGCAGCCTATGGACTAGCGGGGGTGGAAGAGAGACCCAGTACTTC. Translated: CASSLWTSGGGRETQYF.

The chain recombines TRBV5-4 with TRBJ2-1; D uncertain. The CDR3 totals 15 residues. The ends were cut back, 0 bases at V and 1 base at J, with 8 bases in the middle. Germline V lookup: CDR1 SGHNT, CDR2 YYREEE (reference sequence). The CDR3 DNA follows: TGTGCCAGCAGCTTGGGAGCGATATCCTACAATGAGCAGTTCTTC. Translation: CASSLGAISYNEQFF.

The CDR3 reads CASSLVGDYQETQYF. In nucleotides, the CDR3 is TGTGCCAGCAGCTTGGTCGGGGACTACCAAGAGACCCAGTACTTC. The rearrangement joins TRBV5-6 to TRBJ2-5; D is possibly TRBD2 (6 bases). Germline CDR1 SGHDT, CDR2 YYEEEE. There are 15 residues in the CDR3. V was cut by 0 bases and J by 0 bases, with 9 bases left in between.

The chain links TRBV20-1 to TRBJ2-7, with 10 bases fitting TRBD2. V lost 5 bases, J lost 7 bases, and 5 bases stayed unmatched. The CDR3 is made up of 12 amino acids. CDR1 is DFQATT, CDR2 SNEGSKA, per germline (reference sequence). In DNA, the CDR3 is TGCAGTGCTGTAGCGGGGGGAACGGAGCAGTACTTC. Protein sequence: CSAVAGGTEQYF.

This sequence joins TRBV6-5 and TRBJ2-2; 10 nucleotides agree with TRBD2. The CDR3 totals 17 residues. The V segment lost 0 bases and the J segment 7 bases; nucleotides outside the gene matches: 8. Germline V gene data show CDR1 as MNHEY and CDR2 as SVGAGI. This CDR3 reads CASSYSLAGVVVGELFF. CDR3 sequence (DNA): TGTGCCAGCAGTTACTCCCTAGCGGGAGTGGTAGTCGGGGAGCTGTTTTTT.

This clonotype has at least ten counts. The rearrangement uses TRBV10-3 and TRBJ2-1; D possibly corresponds to TRBD2 (5 bases). This CDR3 region has 15 residues. Germline CDR1 and CDR2: ENHRY and SYGVKD. Trimming took off 6 bases at V and 6 bases at J, with 18 bases between the two ends. The CDR3 coding sequence is TGTGCCATCAGGAGAACAGTCGAGGGCCCCAATGAGCAGTTCTTC. It yields the protein CAIRRTVEGPNEQFF.

This clonotype was counted at least ten times. The chain links TRBV5-5 to TRBJ2-1, with D unclear. Germline assignment: CDR1 SGHKS and CDR2 YYEKEE (reference sequence). V was trimmed by 0 bases and J by 7 bases, leaving 11 bases between them. This CDR3 comprises 14 residues. The CDR3 region has the DNA TGTGCCAGCAGCTTGGGCAGATTTTTGAATGAGCAGTTCTTC. This translates into CASSLGRFLNEQFF.

This clonotype has only a few counts. The chain combines TRBV29-1 with TRBJ1-1; 8 nucleotides align to TRBD1. V lost 2 bases and J lost 10; bases outside the gene matches: 3. The CDR3 is 11 residues long. Germline loops: CDR1 SQVTM, CDR2 ANQGSEA. In nucleotides, the CDR3 is TGCAGCGTTGAAAAACAGGGGGGAGCTTTCTTT. It specifies CSVEKQGGAFF.

Here the CDR3 DNA reads TGCGCCAGCAGCCAAGCGAATAGCGGGACTGGTGAGCAGTTCTTC. Translated: CASSQANSGTGEQFF. This chain connects TRBV4-3 to TRBJ2-1, with 8 bases that match TRBD2. V gave up 1 base and J gave up 9 bases; unmatched junction bases: 8. CDR3 length: 15 amino acids. From germline, CDR1 is LGHNA and CDR2 YSLEER.

This clonotype was observed a handful of times. The rearrangement joins TRBV4-1 to TRBJ2-7; 8 bases fit TRBD1. CDR1 and CDR2 from the germline V gene are MGHRA and YSYEKL. This CDR3 is 16 amino acids long. Trimming at V came to 5 bases and at J to 3 bases, leaving 12 bases not matched to a gene. The CDR3 bases are TGCGCCAGCAGCATTATAGCCTCGGGACAGGTCTACGAGCAGTACTTC. Translated: CASSIIASGQVYEQYF.

This clonotype occurred a few times. The chain carries TRBV12-3 or TRBV12-4 and TRBJ1-6; no definite D call. There are 15 residues in the CDR3. V was cut by 3 bases and J by 3 bases, with 9 bases left in between. The CDR3 spells CASSLRSFYNSPLHF. The DNA for the CDR3 is TGTGCCAGCAGTTTGCGAAGCTTCTATAATTCACCCCTCCACTTT.

This clonotype was counted only a few times. The chain is built from TRBV7-2 and TRBJ2-2; D uncertain. The germline V gene encodes CDR1 SGHTA and CDR2 FQGNSA. The CDR3 is made up of 11 amino acids. Trimming removed 10 bases at V and 2 bases at J, with 5 bases between. The CDR3 spells CAITNTGELFF. The CDR3 region has the DNA TGTGCCATAACCAACACCGGGGAGCTGTTTTTT.

Turning to this clonotype: Germline and junction disagree at one end, which may indicate a read error. V gene TRBV10-3 combines with J gene TRBJ2-1; 9 nucleotides agree with TRBD1. Germline CDR1 reads ENHRY; CDR2 reads SYGVKD. The CDR3 has 14 residues. The CDR3 DNA reads TGTGCCATCAGTGGCACGGGACAGGGATTCGAGCAGATCTTC. Translated: CAISGTGQGFEQIF.

This sequence joins TRBV12-5 and TRBJ2-3; TRBD2 matches 10 bases. This CDR3 is built from 18 residues. Germline trimming cut 1 base from V and 3 bases from J; bases unmatched to any gene: 10. Germline V gene data show CDR1 as LGHNT and CDR2 as FRNRAP. The DNA of the CDR3 is TGTGCTAGTGGTTTGGGATTTCGGACTAGCGGATTTACAGATACGCAGTATTTT. Its protein is CASGLGFRTSGFTDTQYF.

This clonotype has just a few counts. The CDR3 loop is CASSQVRGALRNEQFF. CDR3 DNA: TGTGCCAGCAGCCAAGTTCGGGGGGCGCTTAGAAATGAGCAGTTCTTC. The chain has TRBV3-1 and TRBJ2-1, with D possibly being TRBD2 (7 bases). Trimming left V 1 base short and J 7 bases short, with 17 bases between. This CDR3 spans 16 amino acids. Germline-derived CDR1 and CDR2 are LGHDT and YNNKEL (reference sequence).

The V call is TRBV30, the J call TRBJ1-5; tentative D call: TRBD1 (6 bases). CDR3 length equals 14 residues. CDR1 is GTSNPN and CDR2 is SVGIG in the germline V gene (reference sequence). The germline V and J ends were trimmed by 4 bases and 6 bases, with 16 bases remaining between them. The CDR3 DNA follows: TGTGCCTGGACGGCAAATACAGGGTTTCAGCCCCAGCATTTT. Translated, it gives CAWTANTGFQPQHF.